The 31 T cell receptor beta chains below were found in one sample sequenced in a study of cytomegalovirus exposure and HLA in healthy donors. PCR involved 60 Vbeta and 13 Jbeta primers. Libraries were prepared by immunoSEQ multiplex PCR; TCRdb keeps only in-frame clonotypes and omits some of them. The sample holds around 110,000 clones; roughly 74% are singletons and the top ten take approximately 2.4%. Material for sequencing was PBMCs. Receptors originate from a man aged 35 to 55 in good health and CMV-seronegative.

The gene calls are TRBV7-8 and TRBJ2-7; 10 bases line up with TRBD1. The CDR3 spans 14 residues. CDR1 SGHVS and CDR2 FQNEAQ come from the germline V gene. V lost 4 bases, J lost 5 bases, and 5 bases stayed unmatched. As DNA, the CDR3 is TGTGCCAGCAGCTCGACAGGGGGCCACAACGAGCAGTACTTC. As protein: CASSSTGGHNEQYF.

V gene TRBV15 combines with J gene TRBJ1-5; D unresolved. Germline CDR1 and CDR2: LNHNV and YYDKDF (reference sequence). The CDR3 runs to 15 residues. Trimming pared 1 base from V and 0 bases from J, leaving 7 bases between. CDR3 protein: CATSRGHSSNQPQHF. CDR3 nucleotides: TGTGCCACCAGCAGAGGCCATAGTAGCAATCAGCCCCAGCATTTT.

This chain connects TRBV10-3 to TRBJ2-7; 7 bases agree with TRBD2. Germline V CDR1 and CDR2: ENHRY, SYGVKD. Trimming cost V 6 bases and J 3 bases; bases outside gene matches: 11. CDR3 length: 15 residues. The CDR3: CAIRSRGGGNYEQYF. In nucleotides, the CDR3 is TGTGCCATCAGGAGCCGGGGCGGGGGAAACTACGAGCAGTACTTC.

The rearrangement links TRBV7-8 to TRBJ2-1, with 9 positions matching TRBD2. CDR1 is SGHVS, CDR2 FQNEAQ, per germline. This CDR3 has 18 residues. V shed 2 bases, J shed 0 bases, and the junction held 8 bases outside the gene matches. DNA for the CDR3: TGTGCCAGCAGCTTAAATGTAGCGGGGGCCAGCTCCTACAATGAGCAGTTCTTC. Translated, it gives CASSLNVAGASSYNEQFF.

For the CDR3, the DNA is TGCGCCAGCAGCTTGCCTAGGACTAGCGGGGGGGCTCGGGAGCAGTACTTC. This encodes CASSLPRTSGGAREQYF. The genes are TRBV5-1 and TRBJ2-7; the match to TRBD2 covers 15 bases. This CDR3 has 17 amino acids. The ends lost 1 base at V and 7 bases at J; junction bases unmatched: 9. Germline lookup yields CDR1 SGHRS and CDR2 YFSETQ. Complete variable domain (other parts from reference TRBV5-1 and TRBJ2-7): KAGVTQTPRYLIKTRGQQVTLSCSPISGHRSVSWYQQTPGQGLQFLFEYFSETQRNKGNFPGRFSGRQFSNSRSEMNVSTLELGDSALYLCASSLPRTSGGAREQYFGPGTRLTVT.

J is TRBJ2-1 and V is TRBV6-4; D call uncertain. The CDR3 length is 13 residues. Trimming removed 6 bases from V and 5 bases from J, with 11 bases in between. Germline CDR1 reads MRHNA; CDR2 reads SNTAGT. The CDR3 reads CASRETGHNEQFF. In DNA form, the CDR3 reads TGTGCCAGCAGGGAGACGGGTCACAATGAGCAGTTCTTC.

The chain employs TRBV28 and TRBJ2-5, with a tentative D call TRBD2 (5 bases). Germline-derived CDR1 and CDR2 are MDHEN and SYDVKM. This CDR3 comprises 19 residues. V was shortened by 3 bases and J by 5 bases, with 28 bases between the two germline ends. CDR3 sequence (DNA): TGTGCCAGCAGTTTGACGGGGTTCGAGCTCTTGGGAAGTCCGGAGACCCAGTACTTC. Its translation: CASSLTGFELLGSPETQYF.

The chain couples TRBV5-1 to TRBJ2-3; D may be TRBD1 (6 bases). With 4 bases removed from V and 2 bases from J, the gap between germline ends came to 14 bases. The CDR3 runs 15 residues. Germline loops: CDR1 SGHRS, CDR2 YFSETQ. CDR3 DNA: TGCGCCAGCAGCGAGACCTCAGGGGCCACAGATACGCAGTATTTT. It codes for CASSETSGATDTQYF.

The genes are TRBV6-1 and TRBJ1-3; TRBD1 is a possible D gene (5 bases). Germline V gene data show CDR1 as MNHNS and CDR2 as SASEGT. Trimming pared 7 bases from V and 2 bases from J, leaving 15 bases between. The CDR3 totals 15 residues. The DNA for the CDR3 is TGTGCCAGCAACACAGGCTCTTTGACTGGAAACACCATATATTTT. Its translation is CASNTGSLTGNTIYF.

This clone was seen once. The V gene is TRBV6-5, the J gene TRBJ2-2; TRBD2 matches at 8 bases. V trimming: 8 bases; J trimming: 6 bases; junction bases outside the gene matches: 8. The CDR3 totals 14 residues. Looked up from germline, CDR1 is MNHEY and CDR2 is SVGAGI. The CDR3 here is CASRGTSKAGELFF. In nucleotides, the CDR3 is TGTGCCAGCCGGGGGACTAGTAAAGCCGGGGAGCTGTTTTTT.

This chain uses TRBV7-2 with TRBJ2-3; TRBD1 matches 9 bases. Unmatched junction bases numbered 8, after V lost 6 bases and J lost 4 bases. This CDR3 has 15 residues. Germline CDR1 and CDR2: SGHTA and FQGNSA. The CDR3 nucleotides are TGTGCCAGCAGTCCCTGGACAGGGGAGGCAGATACGCAGTATTTT. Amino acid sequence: CASSPWTGEADTQYF.

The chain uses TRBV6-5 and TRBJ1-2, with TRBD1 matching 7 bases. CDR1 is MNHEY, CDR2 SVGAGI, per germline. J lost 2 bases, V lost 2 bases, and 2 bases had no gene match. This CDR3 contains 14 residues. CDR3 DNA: TGTGCCAGCAGTTACCTGGGACAGAACTATGGCTACACCTTC. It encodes CASSYLGQNYGYTF.

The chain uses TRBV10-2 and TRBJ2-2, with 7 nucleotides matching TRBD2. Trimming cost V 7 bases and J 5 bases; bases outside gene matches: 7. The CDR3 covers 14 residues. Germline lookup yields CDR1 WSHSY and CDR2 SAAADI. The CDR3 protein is CASNIGGGTGELFF. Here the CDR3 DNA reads TGCGCCAGCAATATCGGGGGAGGGACCGGGGAGCTGTTTTTT.

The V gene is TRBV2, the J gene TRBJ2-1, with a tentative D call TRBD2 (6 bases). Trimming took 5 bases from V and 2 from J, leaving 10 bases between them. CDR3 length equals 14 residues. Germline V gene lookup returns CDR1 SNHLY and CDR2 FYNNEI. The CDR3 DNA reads TGTGCCAGCAGTTGGCGGGATCCCTACAATGAGCAGTTCTTC. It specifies CASSWRDPYNEQFF.

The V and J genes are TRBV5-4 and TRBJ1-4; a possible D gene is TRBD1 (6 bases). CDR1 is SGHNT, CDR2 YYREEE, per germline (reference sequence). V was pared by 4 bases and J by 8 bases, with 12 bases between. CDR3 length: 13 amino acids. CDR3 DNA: TGTGCCAGCAGCCCAGGGGCGAGCGAAAAACTGTTTTTT. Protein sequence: CASSPGASEKLFF.

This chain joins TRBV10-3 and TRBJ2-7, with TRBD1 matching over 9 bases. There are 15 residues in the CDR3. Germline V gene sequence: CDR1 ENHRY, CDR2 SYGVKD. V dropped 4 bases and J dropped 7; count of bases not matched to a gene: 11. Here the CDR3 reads CAISGPPGQGREQYF. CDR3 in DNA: TGTGCCATCAGTGGACCACCGGGACAGGGTCGGGAGCAGTACTTC.

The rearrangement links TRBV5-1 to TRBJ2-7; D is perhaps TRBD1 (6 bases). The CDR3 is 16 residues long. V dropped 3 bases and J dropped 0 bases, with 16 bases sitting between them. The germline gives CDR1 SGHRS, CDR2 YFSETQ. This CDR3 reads CASSSMTGRSSYEQYF. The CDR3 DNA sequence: TGCGCCAGCAGCTCGATGACAGGTCGGAGCTCCTACGAGCAGTACTTC.

The CDR3 region has the DNA TGTGCCAGCAGCCGGGGACAGGGAACCTACAATGAGCAGTTCTTC. This sequence encodes CASSRGQGTYNEQFF. This chain connects TRBV27 to TRBJ2-1; 9 nucleotides agree with TRBD1. Germline CDR1 and CDR2: MNHEY and SMNVEV (reference sequence). V shed 6 bases, J shed 2 bases, and the junction held 5 bases outside the gene matches. This CDR3 has 15 residues.

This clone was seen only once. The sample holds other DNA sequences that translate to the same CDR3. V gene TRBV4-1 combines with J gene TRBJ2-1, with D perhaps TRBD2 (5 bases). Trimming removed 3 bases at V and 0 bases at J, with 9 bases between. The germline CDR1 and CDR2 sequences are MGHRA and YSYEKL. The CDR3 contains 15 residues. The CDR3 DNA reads TGCGCCAGCAGCCAGTCGGGAAACTCCTACAATGAGCAGTTCTTC. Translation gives CASSQSGNSYNEQFF.

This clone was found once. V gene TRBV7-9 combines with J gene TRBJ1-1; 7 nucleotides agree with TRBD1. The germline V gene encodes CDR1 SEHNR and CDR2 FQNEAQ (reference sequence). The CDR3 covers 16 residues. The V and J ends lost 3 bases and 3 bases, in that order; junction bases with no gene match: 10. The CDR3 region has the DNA TGTGCCAGCAGCTTCCCGGGACAGAGCAAGGACACTGAAGCTTTCTTT. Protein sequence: CASSFPGQSKDTEAFF.

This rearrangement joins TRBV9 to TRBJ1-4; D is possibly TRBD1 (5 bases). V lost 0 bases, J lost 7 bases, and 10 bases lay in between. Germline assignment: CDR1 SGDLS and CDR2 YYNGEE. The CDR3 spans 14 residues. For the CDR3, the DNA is TGTGCCAGCAGCGTAGGGGGCGTTGGTGAAAAACTGTTTTTT. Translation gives CASSVGGVGEKLFF.

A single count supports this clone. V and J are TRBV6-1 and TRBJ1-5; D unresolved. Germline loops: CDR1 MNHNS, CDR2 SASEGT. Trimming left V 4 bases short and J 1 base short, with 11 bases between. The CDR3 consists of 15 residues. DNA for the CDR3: TGTGCCAGCAGTGCCACGGTGATGAGCAATCAGCCCCAGCATTTT. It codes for CASSATVMSNQPQHF.

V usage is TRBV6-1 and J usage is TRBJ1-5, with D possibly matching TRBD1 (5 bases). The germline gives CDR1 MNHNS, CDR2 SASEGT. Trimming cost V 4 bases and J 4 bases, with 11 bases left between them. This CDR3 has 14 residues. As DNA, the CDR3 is TGTGCCAGCAGTGGCGGGACGGCAAATCAGCCCCAGCATTTT. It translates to CASSGGTANQPQHF.

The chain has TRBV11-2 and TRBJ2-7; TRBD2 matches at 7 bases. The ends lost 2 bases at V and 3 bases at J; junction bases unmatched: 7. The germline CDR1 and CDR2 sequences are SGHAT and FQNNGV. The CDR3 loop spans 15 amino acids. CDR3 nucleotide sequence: TGTGCCAGCAGCTTATTTGGCGGGGGTGACTACGAGCAGTACTTC. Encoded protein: CASSLFGGGDYEQYF. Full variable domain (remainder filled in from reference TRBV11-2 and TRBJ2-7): EAGVAQSPRYKIIEKRQSVAFWCNPISGHATLYWYQQILGQGPKLLIQFQNNGVVDDSQLPKDRFSAERLKGVDSTLKIQPAKLEDSAVYLCASSLFGGGDYEQYFGPGTRLTVT.

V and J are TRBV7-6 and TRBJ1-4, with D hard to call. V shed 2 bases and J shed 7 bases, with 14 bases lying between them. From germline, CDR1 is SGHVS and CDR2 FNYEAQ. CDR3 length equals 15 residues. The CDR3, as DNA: TGTGCCAGCAGCTTACTCGGGGAGGGAATTGAAAAACTGTTTTTT. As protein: CASSLLGEGIEKLFF.

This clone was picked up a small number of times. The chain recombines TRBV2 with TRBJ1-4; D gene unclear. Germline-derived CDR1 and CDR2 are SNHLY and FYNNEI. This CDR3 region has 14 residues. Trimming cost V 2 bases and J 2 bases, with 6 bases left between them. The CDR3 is CASSEILTNEKLFF. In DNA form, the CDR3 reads TGTGCCAGCAGTGAAATCCTGACTAATGAAAAACTGTTTTTT.

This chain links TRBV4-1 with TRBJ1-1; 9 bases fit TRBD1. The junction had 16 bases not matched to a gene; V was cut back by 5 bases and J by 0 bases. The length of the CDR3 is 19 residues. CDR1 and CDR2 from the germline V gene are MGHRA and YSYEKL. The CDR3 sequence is CASSLTPGQGILMNTEAFF. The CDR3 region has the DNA TGCGCCAGCAGCTTAACCCCGGGACAGGGAATACTGATGAACACTGAAGCTTTCTTT.

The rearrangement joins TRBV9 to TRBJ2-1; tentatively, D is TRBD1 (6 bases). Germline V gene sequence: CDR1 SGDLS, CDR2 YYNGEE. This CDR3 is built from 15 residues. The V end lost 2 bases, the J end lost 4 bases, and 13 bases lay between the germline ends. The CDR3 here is CASSVGTNPYNEQFF. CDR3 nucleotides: TGTGCCAGCAGCGTCGGGACAAACCCTTACAATGAGCAGTTCTTC.

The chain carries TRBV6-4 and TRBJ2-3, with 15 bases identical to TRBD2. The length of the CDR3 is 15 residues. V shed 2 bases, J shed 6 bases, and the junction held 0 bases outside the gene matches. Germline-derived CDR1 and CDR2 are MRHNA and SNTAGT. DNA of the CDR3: TGTGCCAGCAGTGACGGGACTAGCGGGGGGGATACGCAGTATTTT. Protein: CASSDGTSGGDTQYF.

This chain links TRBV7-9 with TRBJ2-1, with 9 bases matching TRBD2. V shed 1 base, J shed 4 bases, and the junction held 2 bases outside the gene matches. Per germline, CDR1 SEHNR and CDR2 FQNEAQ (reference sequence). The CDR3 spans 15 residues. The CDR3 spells CASSLGGGGYNEQFF. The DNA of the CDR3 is TGTGCCAGCAGCTTAGGCGGGGGGGGATACAATGAGCAGTTCTTC.

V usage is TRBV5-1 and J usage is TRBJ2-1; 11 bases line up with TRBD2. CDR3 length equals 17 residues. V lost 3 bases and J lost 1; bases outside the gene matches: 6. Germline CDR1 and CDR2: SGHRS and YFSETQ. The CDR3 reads CASSWGLAVDSYNEQFF. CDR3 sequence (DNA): TGCGCCAGCAGCTGGGGACTAGCGGTCGATTCCTACAATGAGCAGTTCTTC.